This entry lists 16 T cell receptor beta chains sequenced from one sample in a study of T cell responses to AZD1222 COVID-19 vaccine. This table comes from immunoSEQ multiplex PCR, and its TCRdb copy is limited to in-frame clones, with some not included. There are about 86,000 clones in the sample; 70% to 80% occur only once, and roughly 20% lies in the top ten. Sequencing used peripheral blood, obtained on day 0 of AZD1222 vaccination. The receptors originated from an adult in good health.

The chain carries TRBV10-3 and TRBJ1-1; D might be TRBD1 (5 bases). V dropped 4 bases and J dropped 7 bases, with 10 bases sitting between them. Looked up from germline, CDR1 is ENHRY and CDR2 is SYGVKD. The CDR3 contains 12 residues. The CDR3 coding sequence is TGTGCCATCAGTGGAGGGGAAGGTGAAGCTTTCTTT. Its protein is CAISGGEGEAFF.

This chain joins TRBV28 and TRBJ1-5; 7 bases are shared with TRBD1. Germline V lookup: CDR1 MDHEN, CDR2 SYDVKM. This CDR3 spans 14 amino acids. Trimming took 5 bases from V and 6 from J; bases not matched to a gene: 7. CDR3 protein: CASSLTGSRQPQHF. The DNA for the CDR3 is TGTGCCAGCAGTCTGACAGGGTCTCGTCAGCCCCAGCATTTT.

Ten or more counts support this clone. This chain links TRBV7-9 with TRBJ2-3; D call uncertain. The CDR3 covers 11 residues. With 5 bases removed from V and 4 bases from J, the gap between germline ends came to 4 bases. Looked up from germline, CDR1 is SEHNR and CDR2 is FQNEAQ (reference sequence). As DNA, the CDR3 is TGTGCCAGCAGCCGGGCAGATACGCAGTATTTT. It translates to CASSRADTQYF.

The chain couples TRBV18 to TRBJ1-1, with TRBD1 as a possible D gene (5 bases). V lost 0 bases, J lost 4 bases, and 27 bases lay in between. CDR3 length: 20 residues. Germline V CDR1 and CDR2: KGHSH, LQKENI. In DNA, the CDR3 is TGTGCCAGCTCACCACCATACTATTTCGGACAAGGGAGGCCGGGCACTGAAGCTTTCTTT. This encodes CASSPPYYFGQGRPGTEAFF.

The chain joins TRBV5-4 to TRBJ2-6, with D possibly matching TRBD2 (6 bases). Germline V gives CDR1 SGHNT, CDR2 YYREEE (reference sequence). V lost 10 bases and J lost 2, with 16 bases in between. The CDR3 consists of 15 residues. The CDR3 loop is CAFKRVGTGANVLTF. CDR3 coding DNA: TGTGCCTTCAAGCGGGTGGGGACTGGGGCCAACGTCCTGACTTTC.

The CDR3 region has the DNA TGCGCCAGCAGCTCGATAGCGGGAGCAACAGATACGCAGTATTTT. Encoded protein: CASSSIAGATDTQYF. This chain uses TRBV5-1 with TRBJ2-3; 9 bases fit TRBD2. The V and J ends lost 3 bases and 3 bases, in that order; junction bases with no gene match: 5. From germline, CDR1 is SGHRS and CDR2 YFSETQ. The CDR3 consists of 15 residues.

This chain connects TRBV2 to TRBJ1-6; unclear D gene. The CDR3 is 12 residues long. V was shortened by 10 bases and J by 0 bases, with 4 bases between the two germline ends. Germline CDR1 is SNHLY and CDR2 is FYNNEI. The CDR3: CATDSYNSPLHF. CDR3 nucleotide sequence: TGTGCCACGGACTCCTATAATTCACCCCTCCACTTT.

V and J are TRBV7-9 and TRBJ2-1; TRBD1 matches 7 bases. Germline V lookup: CDR1 SEHNR, CDR2 FQNEAQ (reference sequence). V shed 4 bases, J shed 3 bases, and the junction held 12 bases outside the gene matches. The CDR3 length is 17 residues. CDR3 bases: TGTGCCAGCAGCTCCTCCGACAGGGCCTCCAACTACAATGAGCAGTTCTTC. Protein: CASSSSDRASNYNEQFF.

The rearrangement links TRBV2 to TRBJ1-1, with D perhaps TRBD1 (6 bases). Trimming removed 5 bases at V and 8 bases at J, with 15 bases between. The CDR3 contains 13 residues. Germline values: CDR1 SNHLY, CDR2 FYNNEI. The CDR3 region has the DNA TGTGCCAGCAGTAAATCCGCACAGGGCGAAGCTTTCTTT. This codes for CASSKSAQGEAFF. Combining the CDR3 with reference TRBV2 and TRBJ1-1 gives the whole variable domain EPEVTQTPSHQVTQMGQEVILRCVPISNHLYFYWYRQILGQKVEFLVSFYNNEISEKSEIFDDQFSVERPDGSNFTLKIRSTKLEDSAMYFCASSKSAQGEAFFGQGTRLTVV.

The rearrangement links TRBV7-9 to TRBJ2-5; D is unclear. This CDR3 spans 13 amino acids. Trimming pared 3 bases from V and 1 base from J, leaving 6 bases between. The V gene's germline CDR1 is SEHNR and CDR2 FQNEAQ (reference sequence). Here the CDR3 reads CASSLTVQETQYF. DNA of the CDR3: TGTGCCAGCAGCTTGACGGTCCAAGAGACCCAGTACTTC.

The chain is built from TRBV15 and TRBJ1-2; D call uncertain. Trimming took 1 base from V and 3 from J, leaving 9 bases between them. The CDR3 loop spans 14 amino acids. The germline gives CDR1 LNHNV, CDR2 YYDKDF (reference sequence). This CDR3 reads CATSRVGLDYGYTF. CDR3 coding DNA: TGTGCCACCAGCAGAGTAGGGTTGGACTATGGCTACACCTTC.

The genes are TRBV3-1 (or the pseudogene TRBV3-2) and TRBJ2-2; a weak D match, TRBD2 (6 bases). V was cut by 7 bases and J by 5 bases, with 11 bases left in between. Germline V gene sequence: CDR1 LGHDT, CDR2 YNNKEL (reference sequence). The CDR3 is 13 residues long. CDR3 region: CASTLSGTGELFF. DNA for the CDR3: TGTGCCAGCACCCTTAGCGGAACCGGGGAGCTGTTTTTT.

The chain couples TRBV6-6 to TRBJ2-3; no firm D call. Trimming shortened V by 2 bases and J by 2 bases, and 5 bases separated the two germline ends. Looked up from germline, CDR1 is MNHNY and CDR2 is SVGAGI (reference sequence). CDR3 size: 13 residues. CDR3 residues: CASSYLNTDTQYF. The DNA of the CDR3 is TGTGCCAGCAGTTACCTAAACACAGATACGCAGTATTTT.

The chain has TRBV19 and TRBJ1-2, with a tentative D call TRBD1 (6 bases). Trimming left V 10 bases short and J 4 bases short, with 22 bases between. Germline V lookup: CDR1 LNHDA, CDR2 SQIVND (reference sequence). The CDR3 spans 15 residues. The CDR3 protein is CATAAAAGTSYGYTF. CDR3 DNA sequence: TGTGCCACCGCAGCAGCCGCCGGGACAAGCTATGGCTACACCTTC.

Ten or more counts support this clone. V and J are TRBV30 and TRBJ2-5; D remains unclear. V lost 0 bases and J 4 bases, leaving 9 bases between the germline ends. The CDR3 loop spans 13 amino acids. CDR1 and CDR2 (germline): GTSNPN, SVGIG (reference sequence). The CDR3 loop is CAWSVSGPETQYF. CDR3 nucleotides: TGTGCCTGGAGTGTATCTGGCCCAGAGACCCAGTACTTC.

CDR3 bases: TGTGCCAGCAGCCAAGGGGGATGGGACACCGGGGAGCTGTTTTTT. It yields the protein CASSQGGWDTGELFF. The chain has TRBV7-2 and TRBJ2-2; tentatively, D is TRBD1 (6 bases). This CDR3 comprises 15 residues. Per germline, CDR1 SGHTA and CDR2 FQGNSA. Deletions cut 5 bases from V and 3 bases from J, with 13 bases between. Variable domain in full (rest from reference TRBV7-2 and TRBJ2-2): GAGVSQSPSNKVTEKGKDVELRCDPISGHTALYWYRQSLGQGLEFLIYFQGNSAPDKSGLPSDRFSAERTGGSVSTLTIQRTQQEDSAVYLCASSQGGWDTGELFFGEGSRLTVL.